This T cell receptor beta chain was sequenced in a study of control samples from healthy donors and cancer patients. Data came from immunoSEQ multiplex PCR; TCRdb stores just in-frame clones and leaves some out. This table has 150,000 to 200,000 clones, roughly 90% appearing once. The CDR3 covers 15 residues. CDR1 and CDR2 (germline): SGHRS, YFSETQ. Unmatched junction bases numbered 9, after V lost 5 bases and J lost 4 bases. The chain is built from TRBV5-1 and TRBJ1-1, with 9 bases identical to TRBD1. The material sequenced was blood. The receptor was derived from a woman aged 45 to 65 in good health. The DNA of the CDR3 is TGCGCCAGCAGAAGGGACAGGGAGCGGAGCACTGAAGCTTTCTTT. It translates to CASRRDRERSTEAFF.